Presented here are 17 T cell receptor beta chains from one specimen sequenced in a study of blood T cell repertoires in COVID-19 (TCRdb year 2020). Libraries were made using the immunoSEQ multiplex PCR assay. TCRdb re-hosts the immuneACCESS table, in-frame sequences only. Its copies lack some clones; in the studies checked, an unresolved V gene accounts for under half of them, and the cause for the rest is not known. Here the sample has some 240,000 clones; over 70% occur a single time. In total, the top ten clones hold about a tenth of the sample. The sample was peripheral blood. The receptors come from a woman in her 70s with COVID-19, enrolled during active disease.

This sequence joins TRBV9 and TRBJ2-7, with 7 bases matching TRBD1. CDR1 and CDR2 from the germline V gene are SGDLS and YYNGEE. The ends lost 0 bases at V and 4 bases at J; junction bases unmatched: 10. The CDR3 spans 16 residues. The CDR3 DNA follows: TGTGCCAGCAGCGTAGAATCCCTAAAACAGGGGTACGAGCAGTACTTC. It codes for CASSVESLKQGYEQYF.

V is TRBV29-1 and J is TRBJ2-5; D is unclear. CDR3 size: 15 residues. Per germline, CDR1 SQVTM and CDR2 ANQGSEA. The V and J ends lost 6 bases and 0 bases respectively, with 17 bases between them. The CDR3 coding sequence is TGCAGCGTCGTAAAGACACTCTCGTACCAAGAGACCCAGTACTTC. It translates to CSVVKTLSYQETQYF.

The chain has TRBV27 and TRBJ1-5, with 8 bases aligning to TRBD1. Trimming at V came to 5 bases and at J to 2 bases, leaving 5 bases not matched to a gene. The germline CDR1 and CDR2 sequences are MNHEY and SMNVEV (reference sequence). This CDR3 region has 15 residues. The CDR3 DNA is TGTGCCAGCAGTAACAGGGGGATTGGCAATCAGCCCCAGCATTTT. Translated: CASSNRGIGNQPQHF.

The gene calls are TRBV18 and TRBJ1-2, with D possibly being TRBD1 (5 bases). The CDR3 loop spans 14 amino acids. Trimming removed 3 bases at V and 6 bases at J, with 14 bases between. The V gene's germline CDR1 is KGHSH and CDR2 LQKENI. The CDR3: CASSPLGGNDGYTF. The CDR3 bases are TGTGCCAGCTCACCCCTGGGGGGGAATGATGGCTACACCTTC.

The chain recombines TRBV11-2 with TRBJ2-1; 10 nucleotides agree with TRBD2. CDR1 and CDR2 (germline): SGHAT, FQNNGV. The CDR3 spans 14 residues. With 3 bases clipped from V and 8 bases from J, the junction kept 4 bases outside the gene matches. CDR3 nucleotide sequence: TGTGCCAGCAGCTTTAGCGGGAGGACGTATGAGCAGTTCTTC. Amino acid sequence: CASSFSGRTYEQFF.

The chain is built from TRBV28 and TRBJ2-7; 12 positions agree with TRBD2. V lost 6 bases, J lost 4 bases, and 4 bases stayed unmatched. The CDR3 is made up of 14 amino acids. Per germline, CDR1 MDHEN and CDR2 SYDVKM. The CDR3, as DNA: TGTGCCAGCAGATCTAGCGGGAGGGTTTACGAGCAGTACTTC. Protein product: CASRSSGRVYEQYF.

CDR3 coding DNA: TGTGCCACCAGCAGAGATCTCGAGACATCCGGGGAGCTGTTTTTT. It codes for CATSRDLETSGELFF. This sequence joins TRBV15 and TRBJ2-2; no firm D call. Germline V gene data show CDR1 as LNHNV and CDR2 as YYDKDF (reference sequence). The CDR3 consists of 15 residues. The V gene lost 0 bases and the J gene lost 6 bases, with 11 bases spanning the gap.

The V and J genes are TRBV21-1 and TRBJ1-6. TRBV21-1 is described as a pseudogene. CDR3 size: 16 residues. The chain's CDR3 is CASSKVHGEGNSPLHF. DNA of the CDR3: TGTGCCAGCAGCAAAGTTCACGGGGAGGGCAATTCACCCCTCCACTTT.

The rearrangement joins TRBV6-1 to TRBJ1-2; perhaps TRBD1 as D (6 bases). The V and J ends lost 0 bases and 6 bases respectively, with 8 bases between them. CDR1 MNHNS and CDR2 SASEGT come from the germline V gene. The CDR3 covers 13 residues. In DNA form, the CDR3 reads TGTGCCAGCAGTGAAGCAGGACAGCATGGCTACACCTTC. Translating gives CASSEAGQHGYTF.

This clone was detected once. The genes are TRBV27 and TRBJ1-6, with a tentative D call TRBD1 (6 bases). CDR3 size: 19 residues. The germline V gene has CDR1 MNHEY and CDR2 SMNVEV (reference sequence). Trimming left V 5 bases short and J 0 bases short, with 20 bases between. The CDR3 loop is CASSPHFRDTSSYNSPLHF. Written as DNA, the CDR3 is TGTGCCAGCAGTCCACATTTCCGGGACACCAGCTCCTATAATTCACCCCTCCACTTT.

In its sample, this clone was seen once. The rearrangement links TRBV29-1 to TRBJ2-2, with D maybe TRBD1 (6 bases). Between the trimmed V and J ends, which lost 4 bases and 1 base, there was a span of 13 bases. Germline V gene lookup returns CDR1 SQVTM and CDR2 ANQGSEA. The CDR3 extends over 15 amino acids. CDR3 region: CSVGTEGRNTGELFF. The CDR3 region has the DNA TGCAGCGTTGGGACAGAGGGACGGAACACCGGGGAGCTGTTTTTT.

The chain recombines TRBV6-2 or TRBV6-3 with TRBJ1-5; TRBD1 matches 8 bases. The CDR3 consists of 14 residues. V lost 0 bases to trimming and J lost 7 bases; unmatched junction nucleotides: 2. Germline V gene sequence: CDR1 MNHEY, CDR2 SVGEGT. The CDR3 spells CASSYSDREQPQHF. DNA of the CDR3: TGTGCCAGCAGTTACTCGGACAGGGAACAGCCCCAGCATTTT.

This chain links TRBV24-1 with TRBJ2-1, with D possibly being TRBD2 (5 bases). The germline V gene encodes CDR1 KGHDR and CDR2 SFDVKD. This CDR3 contains 15 residues. Trimming stripped 6 bases from V and 2 bases from J, with 13 bases between. In DNA, the CDR3 is TGTGCCACCAGTAACAACGACTATACCTACAATGAGCAGTTCTTC. Its protein is CATSNNDYTYNEQFF.

This chain links TRBV6-5 with TRBJ2-2, with 11 positions matching TRBD2. The V segment lost 7 bases and the J segment 5 bases; nucleotides outside the gene matches: 6. The length of the CDR3 is 15 residues. Germline assignment: CDR1 MNHEY and CDR2 SVGAGI. The CDR3 sequence is CASTATSGKTGELFF. As DNA, the CDR3 is TGTGCCAGCACCGCGACTAGCGGGAAAACCGGGGAGCTGTTTTTT.

The CDR3 DNA reads as TGTGCCAGCAGCGAGCACAGGGGGACGCAAGAGACCCAGTACTTC. Protein: CASSEHRGTQETQYF. The chain links TRBV28 to TRBJ2-5, with 8 bases fitting TRBD1. CDR1 is MDHEN and CDR2 is SYDVKM in the germline V gene. V gave up 6 bases and J gave up 2 bases; unmatched junction bases: 8. The CDR3 covers 15 residues. Drawing the rest from reference TRBV28 and TRBJ2-5, the complete variable domain is DVKVTQSSRYLVKRTGEKVFLECVQDMDHENMFWYRQDPGLGLRLIYFSYDVKMKEKGDIPEGYSVSREKKERFSLILESASTNQTSMYLCASSEHRGTQETQYFGPGTRLLVL.

This chain links TRBV5-1 with TRBJ2-7, with TRBD2 matching 12 bases. Per the germline V gene, CDR1 is SGHRS and CDR2 is YFSETQ. Trimming cost V 3 bases and J 4 bases; bases outside gene matches: 2. The length of the CDR3 is 14 residues. The CDR3 reads CASSSGTSGYEQYF. DNA for the CDR3: TGCGCCAGCAGCTCGGGGACTAGCGGGTACGAGCAGTACTTC.

A single count supports this clone. This sequence joins TRBV3-1 (or the pseudogene TRBV3-2) and TRBJ1-5, with TRBD1 matching 7 bases. Germline V gene sequence: CDR1 LGHDT, CDR2 YNNKEL (reference sequence). V lost 4 bases, J lost 7 bases, and 7 bases stayed unmatched. The CDR3 length is 14 residues. The CDR3 nucleotides are TGTGCCAGCAGCCTTGGGACAGATACGCAGCCCCAGCATTTT. The encoded protein is CASSLGTDTQPQHF.